The 13 T cell receptor beta chains below all came from one sample that was sequenced in a study of T cell repertoires in ileal Crohn's disease. Produced via immunoSEQ multiplex PCR; TCRdb's table is partial and in-frame only. The sample lists about 2,400 clones, 86% occurring once. Documented time point: neoterminal ileum biopsy at postoperative endoscopy, about 6 months after surgery. The material sequenced was ileal tissue. The receptors stem from an adult with Crohn's disease.

V gene TRBV7-8 combines with J gene TRBJ2-7, with 7 bases that match TRBD1. Trimming took 5 bases from V and 3 from J; bases not matched to a gene: 4. Germline CDR1 is SGHVS and CDR2 is FQNEAQ. The CDR3 is made up of 13 amino acids. This CDR3 is CASSRDRIYEQYF. The CDR3 DNA sequence: TGTGCCAGCAGCCGGGACAGAATCTACGAGCAGTACTTC.

This rearrangement joins TRBV11-2 to TRBJ1-1, with 8 bases matching TRBD1. The germline gives CDR1 SGHAT, CDR2 FQNNGV. The V and J ends lost 5 bases and 4 bases, in that order; junction bases with no gene match: 6. The CDR3 spans 14 residues. As DNA, the CDR3 is TGTGCCAGCAGCCATCCCAGGGGGCCCACTGAAGCTTTCTTT. It specifies CASSHPRGPTEAFF.

In nucleotides, the CDR3 is TGTGCCAGCAGCCCAGACAGAGACCAAGAGACCCAGTACTTC. Translated: CASSPDRDQETQYF. The rearrangement links TRBV7-2 to TRBJ2-5; tentative D call: TRBD1 (5 bases). CDR1 is SGHTA, CDR2 FQGNSA, per germline. V was cut by 5 bases and J by 0 bases, with 10 bases left in between. This CDR3 is 14 amino acids long. The complete variable domain, with remaining parts taken from reference TRBV7-2 and TRBJ2-5, reads GAGVSQSPSNKVTEKGKDVELRCDPISGHTALYWYRQSLGQGLEFLIYFQGNSAPDKSGLPSDRFSAERTGGSVSTLTIQRTQQEDSAVYLCASSPDRDQETQYFGPGTRLLVL.

The chain joins TRBV11-2 to TRBJ2-7; TRBD2 matches at 12 bases. J was trimmed by 4 bases and V by 4 bases; bases with no gene match: 5. The germline gives CDR1 SGHAT, CDR2 FQNNGV. This CDR3 is built from 15 residues. In DNA, the CDR3 is TGTGCCAGCAGCTACACTAGCGGGGGGACTTACGAGCAGTACTTC. Translated: CASSYTSGGTYEQYF. Variable domain in full (rest from reference TRBV11-2 and TRBJ2-7): EAGVAQSPRYKIIEKRQSVAFWCNPISGHATLYWYQQILGQGPKLLIQFQNNGVVDDSQLPKDRFSAERLKGVDSTLKIQPAKLEDSAVYLCASSYTSGGTYEQYFGPGTRLTVT.

The chain is built from TRBV5-1 and TRBJ1-1, with D possibly TRBD1 on 5 matching bases. Germline CDR1 reads SGHRS; CDR2 reads YFSETQ. Trimming took off 0 bases at V and 2 bases at J, with 8 bases between the two ends. The CDR3 is 14 residues long. CDR3 in amino acids: CASSLGQKNTEAFF. The CDR3 bases are TGCGCCAGCAGCTTGGGACAGAAAAACACTGAAGCTTTCTTT.

The gene calls are TRBV7-9 and TRBJ2-3; tentatively, D is TRBD2 (6 bases). The CDR3 consists of 14 residues. V lost 3 bases and J 1 base, leaving 8 bases between the germline ends. Germline CDR1 SEHNR, CDR2 FQNEAQ (reference sequence). The CDR3 DNA follows: TGTGCCAGCAGCTTCGAGCGGGGCACAGATACGCAGTATTTT. Protein sequence: CASSFERGTDTQYF.

This clone appeared once. V gene TRBV20-1 combines with J gene TRBJ1-1; D unclear. The CDR3 is made up of 10 amino acids. Trimming stripped 6 bases from V and 7 bases from J, with 9 bases between. Germline CDR1 is DFQATT and CDR2 is SNEGSKA (reference sequence). CDR3: CSATLNEAFF. The CDR3 DNA reads as TGCAGTGCCACCTTGAATGAAGCTTTCTTT.

CDR3 residues: CASSQEPGQASEQYF. In nucleotides, the CDR3 is TGTGCCAGCAGCCAAGAACCAGGACAGGCGTCCGAGCAGTACTTC. The gene calls are TRBV4-2 and TRBJ2-7; 7 bases map to TRBD1. With V trimmed by 0 bases and J by 6 bases, 8 bases remained unmatched. This CDR3 has 15 residues. The germline V gene encodes CDR1 LGHNA and CDR2 YNFKEQ.

The V call is TRBV4-2, the J call TRBJ2-7; 9 bases are shared with TRBD2. Germline V gives CDR1 LGHNA, CDR2 YNFKEQ. J was trimmed by 0 bases and V by 0 bases; bases with no gene match: 0. CDR3 length equals 15 residues. Written as DNA, the CDR3 is TGTGCCAGCAGCCAAGATAGCGGGGGCTCCTACGAGCAGTACTTC. Encoded protein: CASSQDSGGSYEQYF.

The chain couples TRBV5-1 to TRBJ2-5, with D uncertain. Matching the DNA end better, TRBJ2-7 makes the J call doubtful. The CDR3 has 12 residues. Per the germline V gene, CDR1 is SGHRS and CDR2 is YFSETQ. This CDR3 reads CASSLTIYEQYF. In DNA form, the CDR3 reads TGCGCCAGCAGCTTGACCATCTACGAGCAGTACTTC.

The rearrangement uses TRBV28 and TRBJ2-7; D not resolved. The germline gives CDR1 MDHEN, CDR2 SYDVKM. The CDR3 covers 13 residues. The V end was cut by 3 bases, the J end by 2 bases, with 8 bases between. DNA of the CDR3: TGTGCCAGCAGTTTTAGCACAGCCTACGAGCAGTACTTC. Translated: CASSFSTAYEQYF.

This clone has only a few counts. The chain carries TRBV28 and TRBJ1-5; D call uncertain. With 2 bases removed from V and 8 bases from J, the gap between germline ends came to 16 bases. Germline V gene data show CDR1 as MDHEN and CDR2 as SYDVKM. This CDR3 contains 15 residues. This CDR3 is CASSLTSSHREPQHF. In DNA form, the CDR3 reads TGTGCCAGCAGTTTAACCTCCTCACATCGTGAGCCCCAGCATTTT.

The CDR3 loop reads CASNLAGGVPETQYF. The CDR3 coding sequence is TGTGCCAGCAATCTAGCGGGGGGAGTTCCAGAGACCCAGTACTTC. The chain has TRBV6-5 and TRBJ2-5; 11 nucleotides match TRBD2. With 7 bases clipped from V and 4 bases from J, the junction kept 8 bases outside the gene matches. Per germline, CDR1 MNHEY and CDR2 SVGAGI. The CDR3 spans 15 residues.